The rows below give T cell receptor beta chains drawn from one sample of a study of blood T cell repertoires in COVID-19. The table came from immunoSEQ multiplex PCR; TCRdb's copy has only in-frame clones and leaves some out. The profile shows fewer than 350,000 clones, about 88% of them singletons. Material: peripheral blood. These receptors were collected from a woman in her seventies with COVID-19, enrolled during active disease. CDR3s include the opening cysteine and the closing phenylalanine or tryptophan.

j_call,v_call,cdr3_aa
TRBJ2-3,TRBV27,CASSLYSPQGASTDTQYF
TRBJ2-7,TRBV7-3,CASSLRGIPPYEQYF
TRBJ1-4,TRBV28,CASSFLRGDSNEKLFF
TRBJ1-3,TRBV7-9,CASSPGDGNTIYF
TRBJ1-4,TRBV18,CASSQTGTEGEKLFF
TRBJ1-1,TRBV6-4,CASSPKDREKAFF
TRBJ2-5,TRBV6-5,CASSYSVAGGQETQYF
TRBJ2-3,TRBV5-6,CASSLRGGGGVTDTQYF
TRBJ2-7,TRBV9,CASSVGLAANYEQYF
TRBJ2-2,TRBV21-1,CASSKELAGDNTGELFF
TRBJ1-2,TRBV6-5,CATYRGGYGYTF
TRBJ1-1,TRBV9,CASSVVWDRDTEAFF
TRBJ1-1,TRBV27,CASSLAPPGRRTEAFF
TRBJ1-1,TRBV6-1,CASSEEITRNAFF
TRBJ1-2,TRBV2,CASSVQVVYGYTF
TRBJ2-1,TRBV29-1,CSGGRDSSYNEQFF
TRBJ1-2,TRBV5-8,CASSQDRGFFYGYTF
TRBJ1-6,TRBV25-1,CASRGWEGGSPLHF
TRBJ1-2,TRBV6-2/TRBV6-3,CASSYRDFGYTF
TRBJ1-1,TRBV12-3/TRBV12-4,CASSFSGRDVAFF
TRBJ1-5,TRBV6-5,CASRPDRRYNQPQHF
TRBJ2-2,TRBV27,CASTYQGGTGELFF
TRBJ1-2,TRBV19,CASSSRVVDGYTF
TRBJ1-4,TRBV12-3/TRBV12-4,CATSGGAEKLFF
TRBJ2-7,TRBV29-1,CSVEDLDREYF
TRBJ2-3,TRBV19,CASSAKRGGIADTQYF
TRBJ2-2,TRBV6-5,CATGTGGPGGELFF
TRBJ2-3,TRBV4-1,CASRFKGLTDTQYF
TRBJ1-6,TRBV28,CASTRDNSPLHF
TRBJ2-5,TRBV6-6,CASSLQGARETQYF
TRBJ2-7,TRBV15,CATSTGPSYEQYF
TRBJ1-2,TRBV19,CASSIGLQGVLGGYTF
TRBJ1-1,TRBV21-1,CASSKALKYRRTEAFF
TRBJ1-5,TRBV28,CASSSGQGSNQPQHF
TRBJ1-2,TRBV7-2,CASSWDRGGDYGYTF
TRBJ2-5,TRBV2,CASRPKGGREETQYF
TRBJ1-1,TRBV13,CASGLRTGSGVTEAFF
TRBJ2-5,TRBV2,CASRRTSGGTQYF
TRBJ2-5,TRBV5-6,CASSFPDRGEETQYF
TRBJ2-2,TRBV28,CASSLWVLAGGPGELFF
TRBJ2-7,TRBV21-1,CASSKNGRTRKEVCEQYF
TRBJ1-1,TRBV4-1,CASSPTGLGEAFF
TRBJ1-6,TRBV4-1,CASSQDTGGYSPLHF
TRBJ1-3,TRBV29-1,CSVESPYSPGNTIYF
TRBJ2-7,TRBV28,CASSERGRSYEQYF
TRBJ1-2,TRBV10-3,CAISDQGQSYGYTF
TRBJ2-1,TRBV11-2,CASSLIPGDGYNEQFF
TRBJ1-3,TRBV19,CASSIDSGDGNTIYF
TRBJ2-3,TRBV2,CASEGLWPDTQYF
TRBJ1-2,TRBV7-2,CASSSIGGFNYGYTF
TRBJ2-7,TRBV7-6,CASSAGTGGVHEQYF
TRBJ2-5,TRBV6-1,CASSDRTDQETQYF
TRBJ2-7,TRBV3-1/TRBV3-2,CASSQKQRGGLRLPYEQYF
TRBJ2-7,TRBV27,CASSLLLAGTSYEQYF
TRBJ1-2,TRBV5-4,CASSLPTGGNRYGYTF